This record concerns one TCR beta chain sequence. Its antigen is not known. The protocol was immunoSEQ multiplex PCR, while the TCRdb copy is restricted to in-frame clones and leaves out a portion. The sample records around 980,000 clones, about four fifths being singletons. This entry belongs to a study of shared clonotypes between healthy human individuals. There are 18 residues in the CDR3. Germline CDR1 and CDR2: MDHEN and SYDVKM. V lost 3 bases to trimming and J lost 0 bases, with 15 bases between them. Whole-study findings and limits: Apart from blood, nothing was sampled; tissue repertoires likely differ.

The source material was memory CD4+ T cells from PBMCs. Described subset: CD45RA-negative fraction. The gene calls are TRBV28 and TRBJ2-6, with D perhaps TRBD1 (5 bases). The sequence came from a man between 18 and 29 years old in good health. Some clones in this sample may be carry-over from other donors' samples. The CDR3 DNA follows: TGTGCCAGCAGTTTCCGGCAGGGTACGAACTCTGGGGCCAACGTCCTGACTTTC. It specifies CASSFRQGTNSGANVLTF.